These 12 T cell receptor beta chains were sequenced from one sample in a study of cytomegalovirus exposure and HLA in healthy donors (dated by TCRdb to between 2016 and 2019). The library was prepared using the immunoSEQ multiplex PCR assay. The multiplex PCR relied on a mix of 60 forward primers for TCR Vbeta segments and 13 reverse primers for TCR Jbeta segments. What TCRdb holds here is the immuneACCESS table cut down to in-frame rearrangements. Part of the clones is not present; checked against another copy, under half of the missing clones reflect an unresolved V gene, and the others are unexplained. Across this sample there are some 150,000 clones, with approximately 71% seen only once. Of the sample, about 5.3% falls within the top ten clones. The sample comprised PBMCs. The receptors come from a woman in her fifties or sixties in good health and CMV-seronegative.

V usage is TRBV19 and J usage is TRBJ2-7, with 7 bases fitting TRBD2. CDR3 length: 14 amino acids. Trimming cost V 5 bases and J 0 bases; bases outside gene matches: 4. Germline assignment: CDR1 LNHDA and CDR2 SQIVND (reference sequence). The CDR3, as DNA: TGTGCCAGTAGTTGGGGGGGGGACTCCTACGAGCAGTACTTC. Protein: CASSWGGDSYEQYF.

This clone was found once. This chain connects TRBV7-2 to TRBJ2-7, with TRBD1 identical over 7 bases. The CDR3 sequence is 13 residues long. The germline V gene has CDR1 SGHTA and CDR2 FQGNSA. The trim removed 5 bases at V and 3 bases at J, leaving 4 bases unmatched. The CDR3 bases are TGTGCCAGCAGCGTTCGACAGGGCTACGAGCAGTACTTC. Its translation: CASSVRQGYEQYF.

The rearrangement links TRBV10-1 to TRBJ1-6; D unresolved. The CDR3 extends over 15 amino acids. Germline lookup yields CDR1 WNHNN and CDR2 SYGVQD (reference sequence). V was trimmed by 6 bases and J by 1 base, leaving 10 bases between them. The CDR3 here is CASRLRRSYNSPLHF. In nucleotides, the CDR3 is TGCGCCAGCAGGCTGAGGCGTTCCTATAATTCACCCCTCCACTTT.

The chain carries TRBV5-6 and TRBJ2-5, with D tentatively TRBD2 (7 bases). The CDR3 totals 11 residues. In germline, CDR1 is SGHDT, CDR2 YYEEEE. V was clipped by 4 bases and J by 9 bases, with 10 bases between them. The CDR3 coding sequence is TGTGCCAGCAGCGGGGGGGCCGCCCAGTACTTC. This gives the protein CASSGGAAQYF.

The chain joins TRBV11-2 to TRBJ2-1; 7 bases line up with TRBD1. J lost 5 bases, V lost 6 bases, and 10 bases had no gene match. The CDR3 runs to 15 residues. The germline CDR1 and CDR2 sequences are SGHAT and FQNNGV. The CDR3: CASRPGTVGDNEQFF. Written as DNA, the CDR3 is TGTGCCAGCAGACCCGGGACAGTCGGGGACAATGAGCAGTTCTTC.

V gene TRBV28 combines with J gene TRBJ2-5; 15 bases fit TRBD2. After removal of 2 bases from V and 3 bases from J, the junction contained 1 base not matched to a gene. The germline V gene encodes CDR1 MDHEN and CDR2 SYDVKM. This CDR3 region has 16 residues. Written as DNA, the CDR3 is TGTGCCAGCAGTTTAGGACTAGCGGGGGGGGAAGAGACCCAGTACTTC. Amino acids: CASSLGLAGGEETQYF.

This chain links TRBV6-1 with TRBJ1-6; D perhaps matches TRBD1 (6 bases). The CDR3 runs to 14 residues. CDR1 MNHNS and CDR2 SASEGT come from the germline V gene. Trimming stripped 4 bases from V and 7 bases from J, with 11 bases between. CDR3 in amino acids: CASSASRGNSPLHF. CDR3 DNA: TGTGCCAGCAGTGCGTCTAGGGGGAATTCACCCCTCCACTTT.

This chain links TRBV19 with TRBJ1-1, with 8 bases that match TRBD1. Germline V gene lookup returns CDR1 LNHDA and CDR2 SQIVND (reference sequence). CDR3 length equals 13 residues. The V gene end was trimmed by 10 bases and the J gene end by 1 base; junction bases not matched to a gene: 5. CDR3 protein: CAITTGANTEAFF. The DNA for the CDR3 is TGTGCCATCACGACAGGGGCGAACACTGAAGCTTTCTTT.

The genes are TRBV19 and TRBJ1-4; perhaps TRBD1 as D (5 bases). Trimming shortened V by 2 bases and J by 1 base, and 11 bases separated the two germline ends. The CDR3 is 16 amino acids. Germline CDR1 LNHDA, CDR2 SQIVND (reference sequence). This CDR3 is CASSISGILTNEKLFF. The CDR3 region has the DNA TGTGCCAGTAGTATATCAGGGATTCTAACTAATGAAAAACTGTTTTTT.

This clone turned up a few times. The chain employs TRBV11-2 and TRBJ2-3; D is perhaps TRBD1 (6 bases). This CDR3 has 13 residues. Germline V gives CDR1 SGHAT, CDR2 FQNNGV. V shed 5 bases and J shed 4 bases, with 10 bases lying between them. The CDR3 nucleotides are TGTGCCAGCAGCCCTACAGGGTCAGATACGCAGTATTTT. Its protein is CASSPTGSDTQYF.

This chain joins TRBV9 and TRBJ2-2; maybe TRBD1 (5 bases). Deletions cut 0 bases from V and 2 bases from J, with 8 bases between. The CDR3 is made up of 15 amino acids. Looked up from germline, CDR1 is SGDLS and CDR2 is YYNGEE. CDR3 protein: CASSVEGDNTGELFF. CDR3 nucleotides: TGTGCCAGCAGCGTAGAAGGGGATAACACCGGGGAGCTGTTTTTT. Based on the CDR3 plus reference TRBV9 and TRBJ2-2, the full variable domain is DSGVTQTPKHLITATGQRVTLRCSPRSGDLSVYWYQQSLDQGLQFLIQYYNGEERAKGNILERFSAQQFPDLHSELNLSSLELGDSALYFCASSVEGDNTGELFFGEGSRLTVL.

The V and J genes are TRBV4-2 and TRBJ2-7; 10 positions agree with TRBD2. J gave up 2 bases and V 0 bases, and 4 bases lay outside the gene matches. The CDR3 loop spans 16 amino acids. The germline gives CDR1 LGHNA, CDR2 YNFKEQ. CDR3 in DNA: TGTGCCAGCAGCCAAGAAGGGACTAGCGTTCCCTACGAGCAGTACTTC. Amino acids: CASSQEGTSVPYEQYF.